This T cell receptor beta chain was identified in a study of blood T cell repertoires in COVID-19. About the research overall: The cDNA or gDNA used as material had been derived from T cells, B-cell-depleted T cells, or PBMCs.

Under the authors' procedure: Nucleated cell counts were estimated from reference gene primer amplification. Assay used: immunoSEQ multiplex PCR; TCRdb lists only in-frame clones, some missing. Clonal size and the V and J genes are those of that table, whereas D and trimming came from the DNA. The data contain roughly 150,000 clones, 80% to 85% of them singletons. In germline, CDR1 is SGDLS, CDR2 YYNGEE. The ends were cut back, 2 bases at V and 10 bases at J, with 12 bases in the middle. The CDR3 is 13 amino acids. Participants had their cohort set by participant-reported clinical history. Cohort 3 recovery required two negative PCRs, clearance, or symptom resolution.

Sequenced material: PBMCs or T cells enriched from blood (not recorded which). V usage is TRBV9 and J usage is TRBJ1-4; a possible D gene is TRBD1 (6 bases). This clonotype was sampled from a woman aged 50 to 60 who had recovered from COVID-19. The CDR3 bases are TGTGCCAGCAGCGTCACAGGGAGCGGAAAACTGTTTTTT. Translated: CASSVTGSGKLFF.